This TCR beta chain was recovered during a study of blood T cells in healthy people across ages. Using a J-beta primer mix together with a sample-barcoded 5' primer, a second PCR was run for roughly 6 to 12 cycles. There were at least 2.5 million CDR3-containing paired-end reads obtained from each sample. TCRdb used MiXCR to reprocess the 5' RACE reads, holding one entry per CDR3 protein. The table shows 1.6 million or so distinct CDR3 sequences, with 34% occurring only once. Study results and limitations: Expanded clonotype changes were possibly confounded by unknown donor CMV status.

The ends were cut back, 1 base at V and 2 bases at J, with 9 bases in the middle. The CDR3 runs to 14 residues. Germline-derived CDR1 and CDR2 are MGHRA and YSYEKL. The extraction recovered at least 5.5 micrograms of total RNA per sample. This clonotype was counted many times. Its specificity is not known. This TCR derives from a woman aged 30 to 39 in good health. This chain links TRBV4-1 with TRBJ2-7; D possibly matches TRBD1 or TRBD2 (5 bases each). Sequenced: blood. The chain's CDR3 is CASSQGRGTYEQYF. Here the CDR3 DNA reads TGCGCCAGCAGCCAAGGCCGGGGCACCTACGAGCAGTACTTC.